This TCR beta chain appears in the sequencing data of a study of type 1 and type 2 diabetes patients (dated by TCRdb to between 2015 and 2016). Broadly, across the study: Ten or so type 1 diabetes patients, a few type 2 diabetes patients and about six nondiabetic controls were recruited in China to form the cohort. Across the study, CD4+ and CD8+ T cells were positively selected from PBMCs using CD4 or CD8 MicroBeads on MACS columns. The whole study generated approximately 20 million paired-end reads. In the study, high-throughput sequencing was used to profile TCRbeta repertoires so that type 1 diabetes, type 2 diabetes and nondiabetic individuals could be compared. Type 2 diabetes patients were included as a disease comparison group for the type 1 diabetes patients. V gene usage was similar between roughly 22-cycle and 25-cycle amplification, suggesting similar primer efficiencies and random PCR bias. Paired-end sequencing of TCRbeta libraries was performed on Illumina HiSeq 2000 or MiSeq instruments.

Every diabetic patient fulfilled standard classification criteria for type 1 or type 2 diabetes, and glucose and C-peptide were measured using WHO-recommended methods. Donors were excluded if they had other autoimmune diseases or infections within the previous four weeks. Around 10 milliliters of peripheral blood were drawn from each participant. PBMCs were isolated with LymphoPrep density separation. Spanning cysteine to phenylalanine, the CDR3 consists of 14 amino acids. Of the read, only the CDR3 DNA is kept; its 42 bases are in frame from base 1. Sequences MNHNS (CDR1) and SASEGT (CDR2) are obtained from the germline V gene. The V and J ends are trimmed by 11 bases and 2 bases, leaving 19 bases between them. Results the study describes overall, beyond this receptor: High diversity was shown by type 2 diabetes repertoires, and the diversity was significantly greater than that of type 1 diabetes repertoires in both CD4+ and CD8+ T cells. Type 2 diabetes and control samples had highly correlated V and J gene usage patterns, with an average between-sample correlation of roughly 0.97. Age and gender were not matched between study groups, possibly biasing interpretation. Type 2 diabetes patients had few highly-expanded CD4+ clones (median one), and those clones made up a median approximately 3.9% of reads. Because only a limited number of T2D and control samples were sequenced, some T1D-only HECs might also be present in more T2D or control samples.

The instrument was an Illumina MiSeq. TCRbeta CDR3 amplification used genomic DNA from the sorted T cell subsets as template. Multiplex PCR with 30 forward and 13 reverse primers amplified the TCRbeta CDR3 region. PCR products were purified with AMPure XP beads, after which indices and adaptors were added in a second approximately 26-cycle PCR. Before sequencing, libraries were gel-purified with the QIAquick Gel Extraction Kit. The original pipeline was this. FLASH was used to merge the paired-end reads, and IgBLAST was used to align the reads to IMGT V, D and J germline references. Reads with below 70% alignment identity to germline references were discarded, and over 9,000,000 reads were retained study-wide. CDR3 boundaries, reading frame and productivity were assigned according to IMGT definitions. Highly-expanded clones were defined as clones making up 1% or more of reads, and normalized Shannon entropy was used to measure diversity. Unpaired two-tailed t-tests were used to test group differences in Shannon entropy. The public reads were reprocessed in TCRdb via fastp at Q25 and MiXCR, keeping in-frame beta chains. One record per CDR3 amino acid sequence lists the most common genes and DNA. What appears here as the V and J calls and clone size reflects TCRdb's work, not the paper's. This sample comprises fewer than 300,000 distinct CDR3 sequences, approximately 45% of them detected only once. The ten top clones hold roughly 13% of the sample.

A word on this clonotype: Its cognate antigen has yet to be identified. There are no base qualities to consult, and no much larger clone falls within one base.

The chain joins TRBV6-1 to TRBJ2-7, with the D assignment possibly TRBD1 or TRBD2, given 7 matching bases for each. The TCR was taken from a man in his late teens or twenties with type 2 diabetes. Input material: peripheral blood mononuclear cells (PBMCs). At the DNA level, the sequence is TGTGCCCCCCAGGGGGGGAACCTAACCTACGAGCAGTACTTC. Its translation is CAPQGGNLTYEQYF.